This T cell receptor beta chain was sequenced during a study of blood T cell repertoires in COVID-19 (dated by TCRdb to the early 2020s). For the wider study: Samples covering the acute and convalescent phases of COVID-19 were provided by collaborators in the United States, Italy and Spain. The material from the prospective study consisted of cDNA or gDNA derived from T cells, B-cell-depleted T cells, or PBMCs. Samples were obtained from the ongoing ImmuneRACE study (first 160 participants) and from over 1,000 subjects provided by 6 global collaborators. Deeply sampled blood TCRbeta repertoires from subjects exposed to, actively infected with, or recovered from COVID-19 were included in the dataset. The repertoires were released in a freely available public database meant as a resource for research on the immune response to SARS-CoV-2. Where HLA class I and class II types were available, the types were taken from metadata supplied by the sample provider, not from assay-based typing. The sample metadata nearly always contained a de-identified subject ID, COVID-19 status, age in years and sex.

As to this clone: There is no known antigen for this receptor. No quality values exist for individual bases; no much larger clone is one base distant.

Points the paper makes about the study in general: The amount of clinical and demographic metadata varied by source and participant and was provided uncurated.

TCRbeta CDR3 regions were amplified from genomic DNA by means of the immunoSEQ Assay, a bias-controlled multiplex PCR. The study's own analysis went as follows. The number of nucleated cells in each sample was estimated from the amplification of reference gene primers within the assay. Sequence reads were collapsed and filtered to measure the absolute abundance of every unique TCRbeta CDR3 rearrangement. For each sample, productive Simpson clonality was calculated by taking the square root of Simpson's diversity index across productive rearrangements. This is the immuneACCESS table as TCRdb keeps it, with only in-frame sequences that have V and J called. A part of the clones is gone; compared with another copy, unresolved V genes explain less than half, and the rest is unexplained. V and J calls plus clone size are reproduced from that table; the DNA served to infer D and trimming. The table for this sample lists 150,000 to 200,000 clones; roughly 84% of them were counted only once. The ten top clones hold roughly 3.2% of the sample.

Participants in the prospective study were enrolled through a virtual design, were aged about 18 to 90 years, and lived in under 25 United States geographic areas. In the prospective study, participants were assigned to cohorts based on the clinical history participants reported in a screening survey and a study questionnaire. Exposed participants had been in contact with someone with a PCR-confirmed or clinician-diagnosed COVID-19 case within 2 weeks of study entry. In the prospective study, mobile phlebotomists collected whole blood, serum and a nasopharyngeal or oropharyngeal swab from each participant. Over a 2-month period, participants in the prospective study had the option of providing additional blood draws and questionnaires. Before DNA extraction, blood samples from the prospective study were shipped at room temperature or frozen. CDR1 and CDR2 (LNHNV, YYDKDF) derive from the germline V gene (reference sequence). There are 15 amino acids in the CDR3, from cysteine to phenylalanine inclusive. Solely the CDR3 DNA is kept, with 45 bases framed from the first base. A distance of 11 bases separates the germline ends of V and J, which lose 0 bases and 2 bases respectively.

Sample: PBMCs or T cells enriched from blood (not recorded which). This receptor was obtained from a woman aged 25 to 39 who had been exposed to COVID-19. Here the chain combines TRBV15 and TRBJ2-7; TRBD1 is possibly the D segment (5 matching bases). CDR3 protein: CATSRDPGFTYEQYF. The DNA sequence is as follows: TGTGCCACCAGCAGAGACCCAGGGTTCACCTACGAGCAGTACTTC.